The rows below give T cell receptor beta chains drawn from one sample of a study of T cell responses to AZD1222 COVID-19 vaccine. Method: immunoSEQ multiplex PCR; TCRdb's copy keeps in-frame clones and lacks some. This sample yields about 150,000 clones, of which around 90% are seen a single time; roughly 2.5% belongs to the top ten. Sequencing was performed on peripheral blood, taken on day 0 of AZD1222 vaccination. The receptor set was obtained from an adult in good health. The CDR3 runs from the conserved cysteine through the conserved F or W. A D gene is named only where the DNA matches it firmly. Clone sizes are given selectively: once, few, many, or a class where the clone is expanded.

>TRBV6-6|-|-|TRBJ1-2
CASSYSGRSYGYTF
TGTGCCAGCAGTTACTCAGGGCGGTCCTATGGCTACACCTTC
>TRBV10-3|-|TRBD1|TRBJ2-7
CAISATGTGYEQYF
TGTGCCATCAGTGCAACCGGGACAGGTTACGAGCAGTACTTC
>TRBV6-5|-|TRBD2|TRBJ2-7
CASSSRLAANEQYF
TGTGCCAGCAGTTCAAGACTAGCGGCCAACGAGCAGTACTTC
>TRBV11-3|-|-|TRBJ1-1
CASSLDSRLNTEAFF
TGTGCCAGCAGCTTAGATAGCCGGTTGAACACTGAAGCTTTCTTT
>TRBV7-6|-|-|TRBJ1-3
CASSLTGIHSGNTIYF
TGTGCCAGCAGCTTAACGGGCATCCACTCTGGAAACACCATATATTTT
>TRBV4-1|-|-|TRBJ1-1
CASSQDTTGGTEAFF
TGCGCCAGCAGCCAAGATACGACGGGGGGCACTGAAGCTTTCTTT
>TRBV7-3|-|TRBD2|TRBJ2-1
CASSRSPGLPYNEQFF
TGTGCCAGCAGCCGCAGTCCGGGACTACCGTACAATGAGCAGTTCTTC
>TRBV14|-|TRBD2|TRBJ2-1
CASSPWTSGSYNEQFF
TGTGCCAGCAGCCCGTGGACTAGCGGGAGTTACAATGAGCAGTTCTTC
>TRBV30|-|TRBD1|TRBJ1-5
CAWTRDRADQPQHF
TGTGCCTGGACCCGGGACAGGGCCGATCAGCCCCAGCATTTT
>TRBV28|-|TRBD1|TRBJ1-2
CASSERQGNYGYTF
TGTGCCAGCAGTGAAAGACAGGGTAACTATGGCTACACCTTC
>TRBV5-4|-|-|TRBJ1-1
CASSLVGSRGARTEAFF
TGTGCCAGCAGCTTGGTAGGTTCTAGGGGCGCGAGGACTGAAGCTTTCTTT
>TRBV4-1|-|TRBD1|TRBJ1-2
CASSQGTGIFTSYGYTF
TGCGCCAGCAGCCAAGGGACAGGGATTTTCACTAGCTATGGCTACACCTTC
>TRBV7-2|-|TRBD2|TRBJ2-7
CASSLRLAGTWQYF
TGTGCCAGCAGCTTAAGGCTAGCGGGCACATGGCAGTACTTC
>TRBV28|once|TRBD1|TRBJ2-7
CASSLPGQGASEQYF
TGTGCCAGCAGCCTACCGGGACAGGGGGCCAGCGAGCAGTACTTC
>TRBV3-1/TRBV3-2|few|TRBD2|TRBJ2-7
CASRRTSGSYEQYF
TGTGCCAGCAGGCGGACTAGCGGGAGTTACGAGCAGTACTTC
>TRBV27|-|TRBD1|TRBJ1-5
CASSPTQGAYQPQHF
TGTGCCAGCAGCCCTACTCAGGGGGCCTATCAGCCCCAGCATTTT
>TRBV6-5|once|TRBD1|TRBJ1-1
CASSFQGEDTEAFF
TGTGCCAGCAGTTTCCAGGGGGAGGACACTGAAGCTTTCTTT
>TRBV19|-|-|TRBJ1-5
CASSISRADQPQHF
TGTGCCAGTAGTATAAGCAGGGCAGATCAGCCCCAGCATTTT
>TRBV6-5|once|TRBD2|TRBJ2-5
CASSYGRAVQETQYF
TGTGCCAGCAGTTACGGGAGGGCCGTACAAGAGACCCAGTACTTC
>TRBV3-1/TRBV3-2|-|-|TRBJ2-7
CASSQVSGPPYEQYF
TGTGCCAGCAGCCAAGTAAGCGGGCCCCCCTACGAGCAGTACTTC
>TRBV10-3|-|TRBD1|TRBJ1-1
CAISASQTGPEAFF
TGTGCCATCAGTGCATCTCAGACAGGGCCTGAAGCTTTCTTT
>TRBV5-1|-|TRBD1|TRBJ1-1
CASSPSLGDRGRNTEAFF
TGCGCCAGCAGCCCGAGCTTGGGAGACAGGGGGCGGAACACTGAAGCTTTCTTT
>TRBV29-1|-|TRBD1|TRBJ2-1
CSVVGQGAGNEQFF
TGCAGCGTGGTCGGGCAGGGGGCAGGCAATGAGCAGTTCTTC
>TRBV4-1|once|-|TRBJ2-3
CASSQEREGTDTQYF
TGCGCCAGCAGCCAGGAGAGGGAGGGCACAGATACGCAGTATTTT
>TRBV5-1|-|-|TRBJ1-4
CASSPTTNEKLFF
TGCGCCAGCAGCCCTACAACTAATGAAAAACTGTTTTTT
>TRBV19|once|-|TRBJ1-2
CAAVGHYGYTF
TGTGCTGCGGTCGGGCACTATGGCTACACCTTC
>TRBV2|-|TRBD1|TRBJ2-1
CASSSGTGSPEQFF
TGTGCCAGCAGTTCCGGGACAGGGAGCCCTGAGCAGTTCTTC
>TRBV5-1|-|-|TRBJ2-3
CASSLATDTQYF
TGCGCCAGCAGCTTGGCCACAGATACGCAGTATTTT
>TRBV2|few|-|TRBJ2-1
CASSEAVGPPEQFF
TGTGCCAGCAGTGAAGCGGTAGGGCCACCTGAGCAGTTCTTC
>TRBV5-1|-|TRBD1|TRBJ1-1
CASSLGQGVENTEAFF
TGCGCCAGCAGCTTGGGACAGGGGGTGGAGAACACTGAAGCTTTCTTT
>TRBV19|once|-|TRBJ1-5
CASSTQNSNQPQHF
TGTGCCAGTAGTACGCAGAATAGCAATCAGCCCCAGCATTTT
>TRBV6-5|-|TRBD1|TRBJ1-6
CASSGTGKNSPLHF
TGTGCCAGCAGCGGGACAGGAAAAAATTCACCCCTCCACTTT
>TRBV7-9|-|TRBD1|TRBJ1-1
CASSLGQGMNTEAFF
TGTGCCAGCAGCTTGGGACAGGGGATGAACACTGAAGCTTTCTTT
>TRBV9|few|TRBD1|TRBJ2-3
CASSVLTGGGTDTQYF
TGTGCCAGCAGCGTCCTGACAGGGGGCGGCACAGATACGCAGTATTTT
>TRBV6-5|-|-|TRBJ2-7
CASSYSMSYEQYF
TGTGCCAGCAGTTATTCCATGTCCTACGAGCAGTACTTC
>TRBV5-6|-|TRBD2|TRBJ2-5
CASSKRTFGGRGETQYF
TGTGCCAGCAGCAAACGGACATTCGGCGGGAGGGGTGAGACCCAGTACTTC
>TRBV2|-|-|TRBJ1-1
CASTREGYTEAFF
TGTGCCAGCACGCGGGAAGGGTACACTGAAGCTTTCTTT
>TRBV27|-|-|TRBJ2-1
CASSFQGGDEQFF
TGTGCCAGCAGTTTTCAAGGTGGGGATGAGCAGTTCTTC
>TRBV7-3|-|-|TRBJ1-1
CASSTGMNTEAFF
TGTGCCAGCAGCACGGGAATGAACACTGAAGCTTTCTTT
>TRBV18|once|-|TRBJ1-3
CASSYQDGNTIYF
TGTGCCAGCTCATACCAGGATGGAAACACCATATATTTT
>TRBV28|-|-|TRBJ1-5
CASSQPLNQPQHF
TGTGCCAGCAGTCAACCGCTCAATCAGCCCCAGCATTTT
>TRBV5-8|-|-|TRBJ1-2
CASSLGGPGRYGYTF
TGTGCCAGCAGCTTGGGGGGGCCGGGTAGATATGGCTACACCTTC
>TRBV19|-|-|TRBJ1-6
CASNVDNSPLHF
TGTGCCAGTAACGTCGATAATTCACCCCTCCACTTT
>TRBV19|once|-|TRBJ1-2
CASSTRDGWGYTF
TGTGCCAGTAGTACCCGAGATGGATGGGGCTACACCTTC
>TRBV30|-|-|TRBJ1-5
CAWSEQISNQPQHF
TGTGCCTGGAGTGAGCAGATCAGCAATCAGCCCCAGCATTTT
>TRBV21-1|-|-|TRBJ1-5
CASSTTGGNQPQHF
TGTGCCAGCAGCACCACAGGGGGCAATCAGCCCCAGCATTTT
>TRBV29-1|-|-|TRBJ2-7
CSVAVSYEQYF
TGCAGCGTGGCTGTGTCCTACGAGCAGTACTTC
>TRBV18|-|-|TRBJ2-1
CASSPNFELIAGEFF
TGTGCCAGCTCACCTAATTTCGAGCTAATTGCAGGGGAGTTCTTC